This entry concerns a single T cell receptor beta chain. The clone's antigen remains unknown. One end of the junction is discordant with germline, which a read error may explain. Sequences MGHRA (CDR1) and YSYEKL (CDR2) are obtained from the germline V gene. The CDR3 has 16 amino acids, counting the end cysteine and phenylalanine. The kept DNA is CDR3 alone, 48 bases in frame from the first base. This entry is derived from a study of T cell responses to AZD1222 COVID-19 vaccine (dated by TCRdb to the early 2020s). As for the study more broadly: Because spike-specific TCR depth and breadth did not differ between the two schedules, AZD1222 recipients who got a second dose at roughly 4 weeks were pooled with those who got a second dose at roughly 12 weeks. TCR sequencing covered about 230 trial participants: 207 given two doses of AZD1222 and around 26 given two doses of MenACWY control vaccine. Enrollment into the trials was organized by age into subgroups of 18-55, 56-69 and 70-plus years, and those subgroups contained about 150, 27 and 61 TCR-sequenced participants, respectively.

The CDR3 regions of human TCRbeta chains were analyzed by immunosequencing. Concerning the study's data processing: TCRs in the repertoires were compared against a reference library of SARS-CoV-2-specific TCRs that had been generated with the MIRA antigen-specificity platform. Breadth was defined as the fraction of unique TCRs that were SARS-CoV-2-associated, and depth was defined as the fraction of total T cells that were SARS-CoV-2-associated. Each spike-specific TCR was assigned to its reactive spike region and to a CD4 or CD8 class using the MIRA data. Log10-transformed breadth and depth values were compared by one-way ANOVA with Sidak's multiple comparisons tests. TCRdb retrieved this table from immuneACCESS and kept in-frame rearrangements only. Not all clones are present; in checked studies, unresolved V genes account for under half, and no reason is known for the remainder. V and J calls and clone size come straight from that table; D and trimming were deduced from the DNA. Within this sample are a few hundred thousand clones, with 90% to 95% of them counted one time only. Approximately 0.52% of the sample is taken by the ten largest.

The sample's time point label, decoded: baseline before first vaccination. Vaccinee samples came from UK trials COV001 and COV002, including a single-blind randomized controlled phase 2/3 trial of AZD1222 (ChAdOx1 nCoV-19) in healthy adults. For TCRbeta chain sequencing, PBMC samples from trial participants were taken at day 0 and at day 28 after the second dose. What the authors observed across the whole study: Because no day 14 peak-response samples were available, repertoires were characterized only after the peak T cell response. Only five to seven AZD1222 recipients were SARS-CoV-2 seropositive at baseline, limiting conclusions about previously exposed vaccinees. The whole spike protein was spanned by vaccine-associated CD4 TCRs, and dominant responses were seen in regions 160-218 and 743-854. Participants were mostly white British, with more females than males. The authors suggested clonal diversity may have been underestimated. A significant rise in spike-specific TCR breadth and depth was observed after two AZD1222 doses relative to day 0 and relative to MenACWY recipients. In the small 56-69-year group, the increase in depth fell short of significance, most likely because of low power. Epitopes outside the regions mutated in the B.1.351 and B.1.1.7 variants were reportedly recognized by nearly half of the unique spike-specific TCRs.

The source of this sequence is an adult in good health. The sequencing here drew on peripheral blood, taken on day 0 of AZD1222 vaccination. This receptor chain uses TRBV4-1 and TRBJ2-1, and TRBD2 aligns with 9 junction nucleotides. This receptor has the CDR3 CASSPRTTSGYSEQFF. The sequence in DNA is TGCGCCAGCAGCCCCCGGACGACTAGCGGCTACAGTGAGCAGTTCTTC.